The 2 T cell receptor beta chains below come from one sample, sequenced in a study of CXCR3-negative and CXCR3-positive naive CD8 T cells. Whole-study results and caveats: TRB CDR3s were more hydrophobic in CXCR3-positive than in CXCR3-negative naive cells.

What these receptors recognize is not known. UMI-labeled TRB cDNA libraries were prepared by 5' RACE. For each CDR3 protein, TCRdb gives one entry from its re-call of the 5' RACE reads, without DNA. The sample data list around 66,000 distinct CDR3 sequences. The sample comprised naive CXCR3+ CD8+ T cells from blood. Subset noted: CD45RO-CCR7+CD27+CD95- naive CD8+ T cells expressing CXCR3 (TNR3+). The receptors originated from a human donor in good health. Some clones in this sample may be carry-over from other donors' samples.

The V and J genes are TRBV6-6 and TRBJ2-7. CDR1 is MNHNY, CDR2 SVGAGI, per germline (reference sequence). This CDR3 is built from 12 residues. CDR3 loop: CASRQESYEQYF.

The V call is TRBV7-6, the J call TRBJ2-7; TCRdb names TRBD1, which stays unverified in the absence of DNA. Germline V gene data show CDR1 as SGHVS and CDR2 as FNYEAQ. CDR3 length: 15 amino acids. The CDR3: CASSLGGGGRYEQYF.